This TCR beta chain came from a study of early stage breast cancer tumors. Across the whole study: About 80% of the 16 invasive tumors were ER+, PR+ and HER2-. Samples were sequenced at 7.5 to 10-fold average coverage. Study conclusions and caveats: In about 90% of the 16 patients, blood comparison separated tumor from normal breast. Tumors had approximately 2.5-fold higher T cell density than normal breast.

Germline V lookup: CDR1 LNHDA, CDR2 SQIVND (reference sequence). The V and J ends lost 5 bases and 10 bases respectively, with 15 bases between them. This CDR3 comprises 13 residues. This clone was picked up a small number of times. The target antigen is unknown. Sequencing used immunoSEQ multiplex PCR; TCRdb keeps in-frame clones, though not all of them. This table holds about 72,000 clones, 65% to 85% found once. This clonotype originated in a person aged 55-75 years with breast cancer. The chain has TRBV19 and TRBJ2-1; D unresolved. Sequenced material: blood. CDR3 region: CASSPSPSFEQFF. The CDR3 DNA sequence: TGTGCCAGTAGTCCCTCACCGAGTTTCGAGCAGTTCTTC.